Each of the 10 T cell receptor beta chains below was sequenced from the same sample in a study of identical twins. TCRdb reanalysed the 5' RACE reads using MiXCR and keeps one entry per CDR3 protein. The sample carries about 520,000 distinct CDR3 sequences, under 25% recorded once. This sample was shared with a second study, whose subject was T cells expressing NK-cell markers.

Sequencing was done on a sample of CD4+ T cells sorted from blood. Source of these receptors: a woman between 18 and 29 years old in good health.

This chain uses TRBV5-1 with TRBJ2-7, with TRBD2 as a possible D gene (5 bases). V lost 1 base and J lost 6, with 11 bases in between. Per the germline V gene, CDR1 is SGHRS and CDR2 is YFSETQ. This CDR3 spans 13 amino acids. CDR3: CASSLSRGREQYF. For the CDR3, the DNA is TGCGCCAGCAGCTTGAGTCGCGGGCGCGAGCAGTACTTC.

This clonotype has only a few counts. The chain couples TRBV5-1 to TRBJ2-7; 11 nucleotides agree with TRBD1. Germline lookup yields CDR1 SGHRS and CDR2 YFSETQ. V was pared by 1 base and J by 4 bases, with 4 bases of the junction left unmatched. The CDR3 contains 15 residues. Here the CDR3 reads CASSLRDRGGYEQYF. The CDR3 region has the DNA TGCGCCAGCAGCTTGCGGGACAGGGGGGGGTACGAGCAGTACTTC.

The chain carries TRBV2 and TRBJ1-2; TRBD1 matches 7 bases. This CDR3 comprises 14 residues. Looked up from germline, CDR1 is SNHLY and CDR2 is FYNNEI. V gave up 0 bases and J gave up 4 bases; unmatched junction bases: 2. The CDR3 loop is CASSEAQGVYGYTF. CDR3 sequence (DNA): TGTGCCAGCAGTGAAGCGCAGGGGGTCTATGGCTACACCTTC.

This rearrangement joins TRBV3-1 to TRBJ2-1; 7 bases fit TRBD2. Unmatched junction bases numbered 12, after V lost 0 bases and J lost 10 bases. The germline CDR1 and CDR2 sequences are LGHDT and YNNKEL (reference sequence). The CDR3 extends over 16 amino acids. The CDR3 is CASSQDSLAADREQFF. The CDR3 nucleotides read TGTGCCAGCAGCCAAGATTCCCTAGCGGCAGATAGGGAGCAGTTCTTC.

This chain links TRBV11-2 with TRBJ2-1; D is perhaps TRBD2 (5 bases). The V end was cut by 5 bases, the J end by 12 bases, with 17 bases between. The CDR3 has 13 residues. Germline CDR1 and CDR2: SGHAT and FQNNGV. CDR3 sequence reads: CASSPPVGVAQFF. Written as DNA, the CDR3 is TGTGCCAGCAGCCCACCGGTCGGGGTTGCGCAGTTCTTC. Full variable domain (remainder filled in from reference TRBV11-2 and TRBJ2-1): EAGVAQSPRYKIIEKRQSVAFWCNPISGHATLYWYQQILGQGPKLLIQFQNNGVVDDSQLPKDRFSAERLKGVDSTLKIQPAKLEDSAVYLCASSPPVGVAQFFGPGTRLTVL.

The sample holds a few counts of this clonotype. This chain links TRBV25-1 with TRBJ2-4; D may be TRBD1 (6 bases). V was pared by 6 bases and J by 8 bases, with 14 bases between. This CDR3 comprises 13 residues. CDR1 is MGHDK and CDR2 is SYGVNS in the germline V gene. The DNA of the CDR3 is TGTGCCAGCAGCCGCCGGGACACCCACATTCAGTACTTC. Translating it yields CASSRRDTHIQYF. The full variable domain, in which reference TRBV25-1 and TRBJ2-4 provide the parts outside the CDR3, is EADIYQTPRYLVIGTGKKITLECSQTMGHDKMYWYQQDPGMELHLIHYSYGVNSTEKGDLSSESTVSRIRTEHFPLTLESARPSHTSQYLCASSRRDTHIQYFGAGTRLSVL.

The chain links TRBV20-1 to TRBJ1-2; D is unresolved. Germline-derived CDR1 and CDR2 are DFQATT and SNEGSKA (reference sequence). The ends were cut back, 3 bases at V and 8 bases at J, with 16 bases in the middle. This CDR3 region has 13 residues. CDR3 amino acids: CSASRQSVGGYTF. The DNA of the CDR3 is TGCAGTGCTAGCCGCCAGAGCGTAGGGGGCTACACCTTC.

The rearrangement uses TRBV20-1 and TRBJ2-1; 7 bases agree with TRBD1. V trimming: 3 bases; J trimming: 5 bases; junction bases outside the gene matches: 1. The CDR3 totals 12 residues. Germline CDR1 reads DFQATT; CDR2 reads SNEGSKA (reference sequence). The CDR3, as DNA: TGCAGTGCTAGGGGACAGAACAATGAGCAGTTCTTC. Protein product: CSARGQNNEQFF.

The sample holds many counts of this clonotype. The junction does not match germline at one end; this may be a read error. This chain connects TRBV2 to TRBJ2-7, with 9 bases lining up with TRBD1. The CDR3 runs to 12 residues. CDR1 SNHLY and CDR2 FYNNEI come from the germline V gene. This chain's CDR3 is CASSEPPGQGNF. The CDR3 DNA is TGTGCCAGCAGTGAACCGCCCGGACAGGGGAACTTC.

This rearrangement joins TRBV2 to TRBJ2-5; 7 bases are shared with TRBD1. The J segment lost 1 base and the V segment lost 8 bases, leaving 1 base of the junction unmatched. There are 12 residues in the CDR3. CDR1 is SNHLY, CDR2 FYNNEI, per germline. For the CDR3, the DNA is TGTGCCAGCGGACAGGTCCAAGAGACCCAGTACTTC. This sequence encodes CASGQVQETQYF.